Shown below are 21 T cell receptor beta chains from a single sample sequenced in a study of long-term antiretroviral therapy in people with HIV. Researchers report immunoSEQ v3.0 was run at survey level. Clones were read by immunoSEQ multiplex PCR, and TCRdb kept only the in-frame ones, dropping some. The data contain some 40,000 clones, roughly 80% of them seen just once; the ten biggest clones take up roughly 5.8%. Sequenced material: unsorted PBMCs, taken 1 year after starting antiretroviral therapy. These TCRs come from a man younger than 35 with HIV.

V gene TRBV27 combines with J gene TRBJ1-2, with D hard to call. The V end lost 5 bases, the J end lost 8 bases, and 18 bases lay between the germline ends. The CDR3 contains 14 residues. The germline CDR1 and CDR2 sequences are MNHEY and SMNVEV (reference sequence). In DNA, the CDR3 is TGTGCCAGCAGTACCAGTCGGACTGATAGAGGCTACACCTTC. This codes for CASSTSRTDRGYTF.

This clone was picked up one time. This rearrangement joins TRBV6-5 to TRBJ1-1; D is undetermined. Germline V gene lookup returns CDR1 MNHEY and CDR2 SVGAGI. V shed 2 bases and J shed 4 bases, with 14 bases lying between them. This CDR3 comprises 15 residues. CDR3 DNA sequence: TGTGCCAGCAGTTACAGAGGGCGTTTGGGCACTGAAGCTTTCTTT. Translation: CASSYRGRLGTEAFF.

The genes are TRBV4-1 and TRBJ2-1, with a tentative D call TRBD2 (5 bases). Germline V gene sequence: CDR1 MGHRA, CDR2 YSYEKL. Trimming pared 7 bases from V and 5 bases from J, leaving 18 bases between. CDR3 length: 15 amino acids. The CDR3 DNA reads TGCGCCAGCAACCCCACTAGGTCTCTCCACAATGAGCAGTTCTTC. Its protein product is CASNPTRSLHNEQFF.

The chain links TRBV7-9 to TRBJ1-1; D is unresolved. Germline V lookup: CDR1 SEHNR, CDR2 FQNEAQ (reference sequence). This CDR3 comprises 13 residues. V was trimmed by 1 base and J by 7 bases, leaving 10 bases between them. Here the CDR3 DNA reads TGTGCCAGCAGCTTAGACAGTGGTGGTGAAGCTTTCTTT. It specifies CASSLDSGGEAFF.

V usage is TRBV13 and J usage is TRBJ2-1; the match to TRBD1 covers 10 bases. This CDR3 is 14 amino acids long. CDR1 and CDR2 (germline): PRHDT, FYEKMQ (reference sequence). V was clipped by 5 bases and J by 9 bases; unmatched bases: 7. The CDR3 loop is CASSQGTGVGEQFF. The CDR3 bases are TGTGCCAGCAGCCAAGGGACAGGGGTGGGTGAGCAGTTCTTC.

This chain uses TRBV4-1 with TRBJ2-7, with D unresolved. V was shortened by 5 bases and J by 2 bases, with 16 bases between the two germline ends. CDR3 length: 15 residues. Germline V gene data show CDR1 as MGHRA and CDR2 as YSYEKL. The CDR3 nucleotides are TGCGCCAGCAGCGTAAGCCGGGTCCCTGCCTACGAGCAGTACTTC. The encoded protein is CASSVSRVPAYEQYF.

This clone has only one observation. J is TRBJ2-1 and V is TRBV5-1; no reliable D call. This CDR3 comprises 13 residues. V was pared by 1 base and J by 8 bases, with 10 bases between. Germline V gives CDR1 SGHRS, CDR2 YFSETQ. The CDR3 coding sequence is TGCGCCAGCAGCTTGCTGGGTGTCGATGAGCAGTTCTTC. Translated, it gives CASSLLGVDEQFF.

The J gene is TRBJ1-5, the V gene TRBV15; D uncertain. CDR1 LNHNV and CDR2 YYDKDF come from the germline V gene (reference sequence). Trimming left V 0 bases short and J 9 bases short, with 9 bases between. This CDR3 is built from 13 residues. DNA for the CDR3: TGTGCCACCAGCAGAGAGCTAGCTGGGCCCCAGCATTTT. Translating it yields CATSRELAGPQHF.

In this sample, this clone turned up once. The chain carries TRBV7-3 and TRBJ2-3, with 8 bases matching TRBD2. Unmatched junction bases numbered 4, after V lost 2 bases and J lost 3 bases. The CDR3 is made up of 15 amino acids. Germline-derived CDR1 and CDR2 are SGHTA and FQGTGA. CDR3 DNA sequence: TGTGCCAGCAGCTTATTCACTAGCGGTACAGATACGCAGTATTTT. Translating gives CASSLFTSGTDTQYF.

CDR3 DNA sequence: TGTGCCAGCAGTTTGGCGGGGCGTAGAGCTTTCTTT. It specifies CASSLAGRRAFF. This chain uses TRBV27 with TRBJ1-1, with D possibly matching TRBD1 (5 bases). CDR3 length: 12 amino acids. Germline V gene data show CDR1 as MNHEY and CDR2 as SMNVEV (reference sequence). V shed 3 bases and J shed 10 bases, with 12 bases lying between them.

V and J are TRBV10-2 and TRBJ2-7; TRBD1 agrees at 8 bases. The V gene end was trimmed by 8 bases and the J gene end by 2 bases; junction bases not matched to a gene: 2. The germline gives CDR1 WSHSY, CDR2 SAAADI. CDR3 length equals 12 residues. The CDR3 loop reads CASGQGAYEQYF. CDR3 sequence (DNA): TGCGCCAGCGGACAGGGAGCCTACGAGCAGTACTTC.

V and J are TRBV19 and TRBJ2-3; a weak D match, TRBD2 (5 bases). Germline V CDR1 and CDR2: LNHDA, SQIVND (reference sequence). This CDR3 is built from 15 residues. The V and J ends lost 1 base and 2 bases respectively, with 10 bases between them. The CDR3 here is CASSIALAFTDTQYF. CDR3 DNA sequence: TGTGCCAGTAGTATAGCCCTAGCCTTCACAGATACGCAGTATTTT. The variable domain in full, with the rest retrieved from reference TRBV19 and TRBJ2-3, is DGGITQSPKYLFRKEGQNVTLSCEQNLNHDAMYWYRQDPGQGLRLIYYSQIVNDFQKGDIAEGYSVSREKKESFPLTVTSAQKNPTAFYLCASSIALAFTDTQYFGPGTRLTVL.

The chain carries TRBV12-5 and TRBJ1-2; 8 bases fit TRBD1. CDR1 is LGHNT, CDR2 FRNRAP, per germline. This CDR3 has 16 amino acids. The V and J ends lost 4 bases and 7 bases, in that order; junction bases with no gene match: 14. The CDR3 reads CASGSKGTGGDGGYTF. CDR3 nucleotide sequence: TGTGCTAGTGGTTCAAAAGGGACAGGTGGGGACGGTGGCTACACCTTC.

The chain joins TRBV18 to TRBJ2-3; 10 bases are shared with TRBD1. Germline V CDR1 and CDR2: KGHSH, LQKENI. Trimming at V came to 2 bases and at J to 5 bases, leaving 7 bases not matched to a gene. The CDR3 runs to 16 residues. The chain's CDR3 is CASSPGDRGTLDTQYF. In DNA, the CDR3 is TGTGCCAGCTCACCAGGGGACAGGGGCACACTAGATACGCAGTATTTT.

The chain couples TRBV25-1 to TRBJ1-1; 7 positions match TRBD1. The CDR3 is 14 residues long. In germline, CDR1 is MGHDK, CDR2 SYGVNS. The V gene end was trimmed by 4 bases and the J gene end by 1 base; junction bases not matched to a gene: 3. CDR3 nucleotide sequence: TGTGCCAGCAGTGCAGGGGGGGAGAACACTGAAGCTTTCTTT. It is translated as CASSAGGENTEAFF.

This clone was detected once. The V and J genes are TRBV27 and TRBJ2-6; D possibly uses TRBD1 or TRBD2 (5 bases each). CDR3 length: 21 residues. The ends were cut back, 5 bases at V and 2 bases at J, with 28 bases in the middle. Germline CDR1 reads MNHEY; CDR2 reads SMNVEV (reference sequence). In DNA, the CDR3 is TGTGCCAGCAGTCCCCTTAGGGGAGCTGTTGCGACAACAACTGGGGCCAACGTCCTGACTTTC. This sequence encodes CASSPLRGAVATTTGANVLTF.

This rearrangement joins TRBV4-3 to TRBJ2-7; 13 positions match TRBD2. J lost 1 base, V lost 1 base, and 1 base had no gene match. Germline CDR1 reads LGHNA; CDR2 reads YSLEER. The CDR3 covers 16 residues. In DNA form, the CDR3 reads TGCGCCAGCAGCCAAGGACTAGCGGGAGGTTCCTACGAGCAGTACTTC. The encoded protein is CASSQGLAGGSYEQYF.

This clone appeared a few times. In nucleotides, the CDR3 is TGTGCCAGTAGTATTCTTGCGGACTACGAGCAGTACTTC. It encodes CASSILADYEQYF. The chain recombines TRBV19 with TRBJ2-7; D gene uncertain. This CDR3 is 13 amino acids long. Germline CDR1 and CDR2: LNHDA and SQIVND (reference sequence). Trimming removed 3 bases at V and 3 bases at J, with 9 bases between.

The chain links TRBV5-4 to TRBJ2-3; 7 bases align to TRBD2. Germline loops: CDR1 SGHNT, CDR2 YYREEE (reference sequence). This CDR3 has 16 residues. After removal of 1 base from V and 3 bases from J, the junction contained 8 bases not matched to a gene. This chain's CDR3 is CASSLRREIRTDTQYF. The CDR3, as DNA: TGTGCCAGCAGCTTGAGGCGGGAGATTAGAACAGATACGCAGTATTTT.

The CDR3 region is CASSDGGRGEAFF. In DNA form, the CDR3 reads TGTGCCAGCAGCGATGGGGGTCGCGGTGAAGCTTTCTTT. This rearrangement joins TRBV7-9 to TRBJ1-1, with D possibly being TRBD1 (5 bases). Germline V gene sequence: CDR1 SEHNR, CDR2 FQNEAQ (reference sequence). With 5 bases removed from V and 7 bases from J, the gap between germline ends came to 14 bases. The CDR3 has 13 residues.

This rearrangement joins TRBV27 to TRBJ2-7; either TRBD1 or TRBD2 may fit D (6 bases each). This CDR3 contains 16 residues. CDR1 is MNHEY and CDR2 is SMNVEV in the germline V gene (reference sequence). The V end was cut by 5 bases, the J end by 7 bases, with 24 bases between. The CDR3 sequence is CASSPPLGLGGIEQYF. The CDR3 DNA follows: TGTGCCAGCAGTCCCCCCCTTGGTCTAGGGGGGATAGAGCAGTACTTC.